This T cell receptor (beta chain) came from a study of shared clonotypes between healthy human individuals. The wider study: For every donor, three CD4 naive, three CD4 memory, two CD8 naive and one CD8 memory plates were used.

This CDR3 is 16 amino acids long. Germline V gene sequence: CDR1 LGHNA, CDR2 YNFKEQ. The V and J ends lost 1 base and 4 bases respectively, with 14 bases between them. Sequencing was performed with immunoSEQ multiplex PCR; in TCRdb, only in-frame clones are kept and a portion is missing. There are about 2 million clones in the sample; 95% occur only once, and 0.1% to 0.15% lies in the top ten. Input material: naive CD4+ T cells sorted from blood. Subset denoted: CD45RA+ positively selected. The sequence came from a man aged 18 to 29 in good health. The chain uses TRBV4-2 and TRBJ1-3; D perhaps matches TRBD1 (5 bases). CDR3 in DNA: TGTGCCAGCAGCCAAGGGTCAGGGCAGCTAGGAAACACCATATATTTT. This gives the protein CASSQGSGQLGNTIYF.